Listed below are T cell receptor beta chains from one sample, sequenced in a study of blood T cell repertoires in COVID-19. Profiling relied on immunoSEQ multiplex PCR, and the TCRdb table lists in-frame clones only, not all of them. The table includes about 270,000 clones, 85% to 90% detected once. Sequencing was performed on PBMCs or T cells enriched from blood (not recorded which). Receptors were obtained from a man in his late teens or twenties who had recovered from COVID-19. Both conserved end residues are part of each CDR3. D genes are given only for firm matches. The size of a clone is reported for some rows only, either as once, few or many, or as a class for expanded clones.

cdr3_nt cdr3_aa j_call v_call d_call clone_size
TGTGCCACCAGTCGGAAATTGCAGAGGCGAGAGACCCAGTACTTC CATSRKLQRRETQYF TRBJ2-5 TRBV15 NA NA
TGTGCCATCAGTGCAAGTGCGACAGGGCGTAGGGAAAAACTGTTTTTT CAISASATGRREKLFF TRBJ1-4 TRBV10-3 TRBD1 NA
TGCGCCAGCAGCTCAGGGGCTAGCGGGGTTCGCACAGATACGCAGTATTTT CASSSGASGVRTDTQYF TRBJ2-3 TRBV5-1 TRBD2 NA
TGCGCCAGCAGTGAGCCAGGGTCGCGTGTCTCCTACGAGCAGTACTTC CASSEPGSRVSYEQYF TRBJ2-7 TRBV10-2 NA NA
TGTGCCAGCAGCGTCCCCCAGGGGCAAGGCTCCTACAATGAGCAGTTCTTC CASSVPQGQGSYNEQFF TRBJ2-1 TRBV7-9 NA NA
TGTGCCAGCAGCCCACAAAACGTCCAAGATAAACAGTTCTTC CASSPQNVQDKQFF TRBJ2-1 TRBV7-2 NA NA
TGTGCCAGCAGCCCGAGGACAGGCTATGGCTACACCTTC CASSPRTGYGYTF TRBJ1-2 TRBV27 TRBD1 NA
TGTGCCAGCAGCTTGGCACAGGGGGTAATTAACTATGGCTACACCTTC CASSLAQGVINYGYTF TRBJ1-2 TRBV5-5 TRBD1 once
TGTGCCAGCAGCCGAGCGGGACTAGCGATTAACAATGAGCAGTTCTTC CASSRAGLAINNEQFF TRBJ2-1 TRBV4-2 TRBD2 NA
TGTGCCAGCAGCCAAGAGACAGGGCGGGTTCAGTACTTC CASSQETGRVQYF TRBJ2-4 TRBV14 TRBD1 NA
TGTGCCAGCAGTGATCAGATGAACACTGAAGCTTTCTTT CASSDQMNTEAFF TRBJ1-1 TRBV2 NA NA
TGTGCCAGCAGTCCACAGGGGGCCTCCACAGATACGCAGTATTTT CASSPQGASTDTQYF TRBJ2-3 TRBV7-2 TRBD1 NA
TGTGCCAGCAGCTCAGGACAGGGGGGTGGCTACACCTTC CASSSGQGGGYTF TRBJ1-2 TRBV5-4 TRBD1 many
TGTGCCAGCAGCCCGGGTGGGGAGACCCAGTACTTC CASSPGGETQYF TRBJ2-5 TRBV3-1/TRBV3-2 NA NA
TGTGCCATCAGCGGGGGACAGCTTAATGAAAAACTGTTTTTT CAISGGQLNEKLFF TRBJ1-4 TRBV10-3 TRBD1 NA
TGTGCCAGCAGTCCGAACAGGGGCACCTACACAGATACGCAGTATTTT CASSPNRGTYTDTQYF TRBJ2-3 TRBV27 TRBD1 NA
TGTGCCAGCAGCGCGACGGATGCGCGGAGATACGAGCAGTACTTC CASSATDARRYEQYF TRBJ2-7 TRBV28 NA once
TGTGCCAGCAGTTTAAGCGGGAGCTCCTACAATGAGCAGTTCTTC CASSLSGSSYNEQFF TRBJ2-1 TRBV27 TRBD2 NA
TGTGCCAGCAGTCCAGGTTTCAATCAGCCCCAGCATTTT CASSPGFNQPQHF TRBJ1-5 TRBV27 NA NA
TGTGCCAGTACCGCCCGGTGGCTAGCCTCCAATGAGCAGTTCTTC CASTARWLASNEQFF TRBJ2-1 TRBV19 NA NA
TGTGCCAGCAGCCCCGGGACGCTAGCGGGAGACTCCTACGAGCAGTACTTC CASSPGTLAGDSYEQYF TRBJ2-7 TRBV7-6 TRBD2 NA
TGTGCCAGCAGCCTCCTGTCGAGTCCCCCGAGCTCCTACAATGAGCAGTTCTTC CASSLLSSPPSSYNEQFF TRBJ2-1 TRBV28 NA NA
TGTGCCAGCAGTTTAAGTCAATTCGCGACTTATGGCTACACCTTC CASSLSQFATYGYTF TRBJ1-2 TRBV27 NA once
TGCGCCAGCAGCTTGGAAACAGGGTCGGAAGCTTTCTTT CASSLETGSEAFF TRBJ1-1 TRBV5-1 NA NA
TGTGCCAGCAGCGGGACTAGCGGGAGCCCCGAGCAGTTCTTC CASSGTSGSPEQFF TRBJ2-1 TRBV2 TRBD2 NA
TGTGCCAGCTCAACGGGACATTCGAACACTGAAGCTTTCTTT CASSTGHSNTEAFF TRBJ1-1 TRBV18 NA once
TGTGCCATCAGTGGAGCGGGGCGGGGCACAGATACGCAGTATTTT CAISGAGRGTDTQYF TRBJ2-3 TRBV10-3 TRBD2 NA
TGCGCCAGCAGCCAACCCGGGACAGCCTACGAGCAGTACTTC CASSQPGTAYEQYF TRBJ2-7 TRBV4-1 TRBD1 once
TGTGCCAGCAGCCGAAGGCAAGGCGGGGGGCTCTTACGAACCCAGTACTTC CASSRRQGGGLLRTQYF TRBJ2-5 TRBV14 TRBD2 NA
TGTGCCAGCAGCCAAGTAACAGGCTATGGCTACACCTTC CASSQVTGYGYTF TRBJ1-2 TRBV3-1/TRBV3-2 NA once
TGTGCCAGCAGTTTAACAGGAGCCGGGTACGAGCAGTACTTC CASSLTGAGYEQYF TRBJ2-7 TRBV28 NA NA
TGCGCCACCACAGACCCCGCAGCCTACGAGCAGTACTTC CATTDPAAYEQYF TRBJ2-7 TRBV10-2 NA NA
TGTGCCAGCAGCAACCCGGGACTAGCGGGGGGGAAGACCCAGTACTTC CASSNPGLAGGKTQYF TRBJ2-5 TRBV7-8 TRBD2 once
TGTGCCAGCAGCCAAACAGGGACCCACTATGGCTACACCTTC CASSQTGTHYGYTF TRBJ1-2 TRBV4-2 NA NA
TGTGCCAGCAGCCAAGTAGGGAGCGGAAACATTCAGTACTTC CASSQVGSGNIQYF TRBJ2-4 TRBV3-1/TRBV3-2 NA NA
TGCGCCAGCAGCTTGTCGTGGCAGGGGTTTAGCTCCTATAATTCACCCCTCCACTTT CASSLSWQGFSSYNSPLHF TRBJ1-6 TRBV5-1 NA NA
TGTGCCAGCAGTTTACGGGACTCTTACGAGCAGTACTTC CASSLRDSYEQYF TRBJ2-7 TRBV27 NA NA
TGTGCCAGCAGCCGGGACAGGATCGGTGAAAAACTGTTTTTT CASSRDRIGEKLFF TRBJ1-4 TRBV27 TRBD1 NA
TGTGCCAGCAGCTTGATGGTAAGGTCAGCCGGGACAGTAAACACTGAAGCTTTCTTT CASSLMVRSAGTVNTEAFF TRBJ1-1 TRBV5-5 TRBD1 few
TGTGCCAGCAGCCAAGTCCGTGTTTCGGTGGCTTTCTTT CASSQVRVSVAFF TRBJ1-1 TRBV3-1/TRBV3-2 NA NA
TGTGCCATCAGTGGGGCACTAGCGGGGGGGCAAAATGAGCAGTTCTTC CAISGALAGGQNEQFF TRBJ2-1 TRBV10-3 TRBD2 NA
TGTGCCAGCAGACCACTGGTAGATACGCAGTATTTT CASRPLVDTQYF TRBJ2-3 TRBV7-9 NA NA
TGCGCCAGCAGCACAGGGCGGGGAGGGAAAGATACGCAGTATTTT CASSTGRGGKDTQYF TRBJ2-3 TRBV5-1 NA once
TGTGCCAGCAGCCCGAGCTCGGGGGGTTATGGCTACACCTTC CASSPSSGGYGYTF TRBJ1-2 TRBV5-4 NA NA
TGTGCCAGCAGCTTAGAGACGGGCTTTTTGGGGCCAGGGGCTCTCGATGGCTACACCTTC CASSLETGFLGPGALDGYTF TRBJ1-2 TRBV11-3 NA NA
TGTGCCAGCAGCGCCGGGGTGAACACTGAAGCTTTCTTT CASSAGVNTEAFF TRBJ1-1 TRBV9 NA once
TGTGCTAGTGGTTTGGTAGTAGCTGGGGGGTATAGCAATCAGCCCCAGCATTTT CASGLVVAGGYSNQPQHF TRBJ1-5 TRBV12-5 NA NA
TGTGCCAGCAGAACCGACAGGACTGGCGGCTACACCTTC CASRTDRTGGYTF TRBJ1-2 TRBV5-6 NA once
TGCGCCAGCAGCCTGAGGGGGGGCGGTGAAAAACTGTTTTTT CASSLRGGGEKLFF TRBJ1-4 TRBV5-1 NA NA